This T cell receptor beta chain derives from a study of shared clonotypes between healthy human individuals (dated by TCRdb to the early 2020s). Some background on the complete study: A couple of women and a few men aged 18 to 49 years were included in the cohort. Per donor, three plates each were used for CD4 naive and CD4 memory, two for CD8 naive, and one for CD8 memory. To estimate repertoire size and how much clonotypes are shared between individuals, the study performed deep sequencing of blood TCR repertoires from 4 to 6 healthy adults. Each donor's leukapheresis produced roughly between about 0.9 and 9.5 billion PBMCs. Different laboratories and diverse techniques were used to prepare libraries and sequence TCR repertoires, to increase sequencing depth and limit assay-specific biases. Summary of the overall study and its limitations: Sampling was limited to blood, and TCR repertoires in tissue likely differ from TCR repertoires in blood. Compared with non-shared clonotypes, clonotypes shared by all four sorted-subset donors had higher generation probabilities. Naive subsets generally had larger estimated clonotype richness than memory subsets did. Across four donors, 5% to 6% of naive CD4, roughly 3.3% of naive CD8, about 2% of memory CD4, and under 0.45% of memory CD8 clonotypes were shared. Pairwise subsampling led to the expectation that sequencing depth would affect the degree of clonotype sharing among donors. The small number of donors limited the genetic and exposure-history diversity represented. Even with the large sequencing depth, rarefaction of the sorted-subset datasets indicated that sequencing was incomplete.

Concerning this clone itself: The specificity of this receptor is unknown. Base qualities are not recorded, but no much larger clone differs from it by a single base.

Sequences GTSNPN (CDR1) and SVGIG (CDR2) are obtained from the germline V gene (reference sequence). Taken from cysteine to phenylalanine, the CDR3 has 15 residues. Left in the record is the CDR3 DNA by itself, 45 bases read in frame from the first base. Cut back by 0 bases and 0 bases, the V and J ends lie 8 bases apart. Healthy HIV-negative adults with no recently reported acute infections or vaccinations were included as donors. Every donor was a Caucasian adult living in Nashville, Tennessee, USA. CD8 memory samples consisted of magnetically selected CD45RO+ cells combined with CCR7-negative CD45RA+ effector memory (TemRA) cells. After blood collection by leukapheresis, PBMCs were isolated using Ficoll-Histopaque density gradient centrifugation and then cryopreserved in the vapor phase of liquid nitrogen. Analytical flow cytometry was used to check the purity and quantity of each magnetically sorted T cell population. Each sorted fraction had its genomic DNA isolated and then quantified by UV absorbance on a Nanodrop 2000c.

Using the deep immunoSEQ assay, TCR CDR3 regions were amplified from genomic DNA by multiplex PCR. Genomic DNA extracted from each cell subset was distributed evenly over all wells of several immunoSEQ 96-well plates, and each plate served as one replicate. For sorted subsets, approximately 210 ng genomic DNA, equal to some 28,000 T cell genomes, was loaded into each replicate PCR. The purified libraries were quantified using a Qubit 3.0 fluorometer, sized with a Bioanalyzer 2100, and then quantified again using the KAPA Library Quantification kit. A separate single-read 150-cycle Illumina NextSeq 550 flow cell was used to sequence each immunoSEQ 96-well plate. The original pipeline was this. Because the immunoSEQ output included only junctional sequences and no quality scores, the filtering could not be the same as the filtering used for full-length reads. Sequences were annotated with PyIR, a Python wrapper for IgBLAST v1.9, using IMGT germline references to assign V/J genes and CDR3. Any read was removed if the V/J assignment was weak (E-value above 1e-6), the CDR3 was missing, or the read contained stop codons, out-of-frame junctions, or ambiguous translated residues. V3J clonotypes were defined as sequences sharing the same inferred V gene, J gene, and CDR3 amino acid sequence. The percentage overlap between two repertoires was calculated by dividing the number of shared unique clonotypes by the size of the smaller repertoire. Three approaches were used to assess repertoire richness: RTK rarefaction, the Chao1 estimator, and Recon v2.1 estimates of unobserved clonotypes. Generation probabilities were computed with OLGA for all TCRbeta clonotypes obtained by the gDNA method from several donors. In its TCRdb copy, this immuneACCESS table keeps in-frame sequences only and misses some clones. Where compared with another copy, unresolved V genes explain less than half of these, and the others have no known cause. That table furnishes V, J and clone size, whereas the DNA furnished D and trimming. The sample contains some 79,000 clones, about 65% of them found a single time. Clones ranked in the top ten supply around 52% of the sample.

Material: memory CD8+ T cells sorted from blood. The cell subset or site label of this sample denotes: CD45RO+ cells pooled with CCR7-negative TemRA cells. The receptor chain draws on TRBV30 and TRBJ2-2, and TRBD2 may be the D gene, going by 6 matching bases. This clonotype was obtained from a man aged 25 to 45 in good health. The sequenced DNA is TGTGCCTGGAGTGTCATAGCGGCGAACACCGGGGAGCTGTTTTTT. Its translation reads: CAWSVIAANTGELFF.